This entry lists 26 T cell receptor beta chains sequenced from one sample in a study of shared clonotypes between healthy human individuals. Clones were sequenced by immunoSEQ multiplex PCR, and TCRdb holds only the in-frame ones, with some missing. The sample records 2,100,000 or so clones, nearly 97% being singletons. Material for sequencing was naive CD4+ T cells sorted from blood. Subset here: CD45RA+ positively selected. These receptors were obtained from a man aged 18 to 30 in good health.

The chain combines TRBV2 with TRBJ2-7; 8 bases line up with TRBD2. This CDR3 has 14 residues. The ends lost 5 bases at V and 4 bases at J; junction bases unmatched: 7. The germline V gene has CDR1 SNHLY and CDR2 FYNNEI. In nucleotides, the CDR3 is TGTGCCAGCAGTCAAGGGCGGGGGGATTACGAGCAGTACTTC. This gives the protein CASSQGRGDYEQYF.

Worth noting for this clone: One junction end disagrees with the germline gene, perhaps due to a read error. The V gene is TRBV6-4, the J gene TRBJ2-7; D remains ambiguous. CDR1 and CDR2 (germline): MRHNA, SNTAGT. This CDR3 region has 14 residues. Here the CDR3 DNA reads TGTGCCAGCATGGTCGGAATCGCGATATTGGAGCGGTACTTC. This translates into CASMVGIAILERYF.

This clone was detected once. The chain links TRBV7-9 to TRBJ2-1; a weak D match, TRBD1 (5 bases). The ends were cut back, 1 base at V and 6 bases at J, with 10 bases in the middle. Germline V CDR1 and CDR2: SEHNR, FQNEAQ (reference sequence). There are 14 residues in the CDR3. CDR3 loop: CASSLGQGSNEQFF. CDR3 coding DNA: TGTGCCAGCAGCTTAGGGCAGGGATCCAATGAGCAGTTCTTC.

The chain uses TRBV2 and TRBJ1-6; D remains unclear. CDR1 and CDR2 (germline): SNHLY, FYNNEI. CDR3 length: 13 residues. The V end lost 6 bases, the J end lost 4 bases, and 7 bases lay between the germline ends. The CDR3 DNA follows: TGTGCCAGCAGGTCCTTATATAATTCACCCCTCCACTTT. As protein: CASRSLYNSPLHF.

V usage is TRBV5-1 and J usage is TRBJ2-3; D may be TRBD2 (5 bases). V was trimmed by 4 bases and J by 3 bases, leaving 15 bases between them. The CDR3 loop spans 15 amino acids. CDR1 is SGHRS and CDR2 is YFSETQ in the germline V gene. CDR3 nucleotide sequence: TGCGCCAGCAGCCCGCCATTAGCGATGACAGATACGCAGTATTTT. This gives the protein CASSPPLAMTDTQYF.

This clone is a singleton in its sample. The CDR3, as DNA: TGTGCCAGCAGCTTATCGACAGGGGGCGTTGAGACCCAGTACTTC. This codes for CASSLSTGGVETQYF. The J gene is TRBJ2-5, the V gene TRBV9; 10 positions agree with TRBD1. CDR1 is SGDLS and CDR2 is YYNGEE in the germline V gene. J was trimmed by 5 bases and V by 4 bases; bases with no gene match: 8. The CDR3 has 15 amino acids.

V gene TRBV21-1 combines with J gene TRBJ2-7; the D call TRBD1 from the table was never checked on the DNA. TRBV21-1 is deemed a pseudogene. The CDR3 is made up of 15 amino acids. The CDR3 nucleotides are TGTGCCACCGTATTACTTCCGGGACAAGACTACGAGCAGTACTTC. It translates to CATVLLPGQDYEQYF.

Remarks on this clone: This CDR3 is also generated by other DNA sequences in the sample. This chain joins TRBV30 and TRBJ2-7; TRBD1 aligns across 9 bases. The ends lost 0 bases at V and 4 bases at J; junction bases unmatched: 1. This CDR3 spans 13 amino acids. Germline CDR1 GTSNPN, CDR2 SVGIG (reference sequence). CDR3 loop: CAWSVQGAYEQYF. The DNA of the CDR3 is TGTGCCTGGAGTGTACAGGGGGCATACGAGCAGTACTTC. Complete variable domain (other parts from reference TRBV30 and TRBJ2-7): SQTIHQWPATLVQPVGSPLSLECTVEGTSNPNLYWYRQAAGRGLQLLFYSVGIGQISSEVPQNLSASRPQDRQFILSSKKLLLSDSGFYLCAWSVQGAYEQYFGPGTRLTVT.

The rearrangement links TRBV4-1 to TRBJ1-3; maybe TRBD1 (5 bases). This CDR3 spans 16 amino acids. V lost 2 bases and J lost 4, with 15 bases in between. Per the germline V gene, CDR1 is MGHRA and CDR2 is YSYEKL. CDR3 amino acids: CASSQMGQGDGNTIYF. For the CDR3, the DNA is TGCGCCAGCAGCCAAATGGGCCAGGGTGACGGAAACACCATATATTTT.

This chain uses TRBV29-1 with TRBJ1-2; perhaps TRBD1 as D (6 bases). V lost 5 bases and J 7 bases, leaving 11 bases between the germline ends. This CDR3 has 11 amino acids. Germline assignment: CDR1 SQVTM and CDR2 ANQGSEA. CDR3 nucleotides: TGCAGCGTTTACAGGGAGGGTGGCTACACCTTC. As protein: CSVYREGGYTF.

This chain connects TRBV7-6 to TRBJ2-7; 9 positions agree with TRBD2. The germline CDR1 and CDR2 sequences are SGHVS and FNYEAQ. Trimming took 4 bases from V and 3 from J; bases not matched to a gene: 7. This CDR3 comprises 15 residues. CDR3 DNA: TGTGCCAGCAGCTCCAAAGTAGCGGGGGACTACGAGCAGTACTTC. As protein: CASSSKVAGDYEQYF.

This chain uses TRBV7-2 with TRBJ1-1; D is possibly TRBD1 (6 bases). CDR3 length: 17 amino acids. Germline CDR1 reads SGHTA; CDR2 reads FQGNSA. Trimming removed 5 bases at V and 1 base at J, with 20 bases between. Here the CDR3 DNA reads TGTGCCAGCAGCCCACGGGGGGCTGGGCGGGAGAACACTGAAGCTTTCTTT. This translates into CASSPRGAGRENTEAFF.

The chain joins TRBV30 to TRBJ1-5; D unclear. Trimming pared 3 bases from V and 1 base from J, leaving 10 bases between. The CDR3 runs to 14 residues. Per the germline V gene, CDR1 is GTSNPN and CDR2 is SVGIG (reference sequence). The CDR3 here is CAWRDWRSNQPQHF. Here the CDR3 DNA reads TGTGCCTGGAGGGACTGGCGGAGCAATCAGCCCCAGCATTTT.

V usage is TRBV7-2 and J usage is TRBJ2-4; D unclear. Germline-derived CDR1 and CDR2 are SGHTA and FQGNSA. There are 13 residues in the CDR3. With 0 bases removed from V and 4 bases from J, the gap between germline ends came to 4 bases. CDR3 coding DNA: TGTGCCAGCAGCTTAGCGGGGAAAAACATTCAGTACTTC. Translating gives CASSLAGKNIQYF.

The V and J genes are TRBV21-1 and TRBJ2-3; the D call of TRBD2 is as the table states it, not checked on the DNA. TRBV21-1 is a pseudogene locus. This CDR3 spans 21 amino acids. The CDR3 is CASSKAQASGRDTDCTDTQYF. The CDR3 nucleotides read TGTGCCAGCAGCAAAGCGCAGGCTAGCGGGAGGGACACCGATTGCACAGATACGCAGTATTTT.

V is TRBV2 and J is TRBJ1-5; D is uncertain. The CDR3 runs 17 residues. Germline V gene data show CDR1 as SNHLY and CDR2 as FYNNEI. Between the trimmed V and J ends, which lost 0 bases and 2 bases, there was a span of 14 bases. For the CDR3, the DNA is TGTGCCAGCAGTGAAGCGCTTACGCCAGCAGGCAATCAGCCCCAGCATTTT. Protein: CASSEALTPAGNQPQHF. The full variable domain, rest sourced from reference TRBV2 and TRBJ1-5, is EPEVTQTPSHQVTQMGQEVILRCVPISNHLYFYWYRQILGQKVEFLVSFYNNEISEKSEIFDDQFSVERPDGSNFTLKIRSTKLEDSAMYFCASSEALTPAGNQPQHFGDGTRLSIL.

The chain couples TRBV30 to TRBJ2-7; 8 nucleotides agree with TRBD2. From germline, CDR1 is GTSNPN and CDR2 SVGIG (reference sequence). This CDR3 spans 13 amino acids. Trimming removed 3 bases from V and 4 bases from J; junction bases left unmatched: 5. The CDR3 reads CAWRKTSVYEQYF. CDR3 sequence (DNA): TGTGCCTGGAGGAAGACTAGCGTTTACGAGCAGTACTTC. Full variable domain (missing parts from reference TRBV30 and TRBJ2-7): SQTIHQWPATLVQPVGSPLSLECTVEGTSNPNLYWYRQAAGRGLQLLFYSVGIGQISSEVPQNLSASRPQDRQFILSSKKLLLSDSGFYLCAWRKTSVYEQYFGPGTRLTVT.

This clone showed up just once. The chain couples TRBV5-6 to TRBJ2-2; D may be TRBD1 (5 bases). The CDR3 totals 15 residues. Trimming stripped 4 bases from V and 7 bases from J, with 17 bases between. Germline CDR1 is SGHDT and CDR2 is YYEEEE. CDR3 sequence: CASSTKDSFSGELFF. CDR3 DNA sequence: TGTGCCAGCAGCACTAAAGACAGTTTTAGCGGGGAGCTGTTTTTT.

This clone was observed a single time. The CDR3 spells CASSPRDWDTQYF. The CDR3 DNA reads TGTGCCAGCAGCCCCCGGGACTGGGATACGCAGTATTTT. V is TRBV7-8 and J is TRBJ2-3; TRBD2 might be the D (6 bases). V was pared by 5 bases and J by 6 bases, with 12 bases between. The CDR3 consists of 13 residues. Germline CDR1 SGHVS, CDR2 FQNEAQ.

This chain joins TRBV5-6 and TRBJ2-7; a weak D match, TRBD1 (5 bases). Germline loops: CDR1 SGHDT, CDR2 YYEEEE. V was trimmed by 0 bases and J by 3 bases, leaving 13 bases between them. There are 15 residues in the CDR3. Here the CDR3 reads CASSLAQGRVYEQYF. The CDR3 DNA reads TGTGCCAGCAGCTTGGCCCAGGGCAGGGTCTACGAGCAGTACTTC.

The rearrangement uses TRBV18 and TRBJ2-5; D is ambiguous. The CDR3 is made up of 12 amino acids. V lost 6 bases and J lost 7, with 12 bases in between. Germline values: CDR1 KGHSH, CDR2 LQKENI. The CDR3 region is CASSLEVGTQYF. The CDR3 DNA is TGTGCCAGCTCCCTAGAGGTGGGGACCCAGTACTTC.

This chain connects TRBV19 to TRBJ1-2; no definite D call. Germline CDR1 LNHDA, CDR2 SQIVND (reference sequence). The CDR3 runs to 14 residues. V gave up 1 base and J gave up 3 bases, with 9 bases separating them. This chain's CDR3 is CASSIVKEDYGYTF. The CDR3 region has the DNA TGTGCCAGTAGTATAGTAAAGGAGGACTATGGCTACACCTTC.

The chain is built from TRBV5-8 and TRBJ2-3, with TRBD1 matching over 8 bases. The junction had 14 bases not matched to a gene; V was cut back by 4 bases and J by 1 base. The germline V gene encodes CDR1 SGHTS and CDR2 YDEGEE. This CDR3 comprises 18 residues. CDR3 sequence: CASSATLTGEGGTDTQYF. The CDR3 coding sequence is TGTGCCAGCAGCGCGACCCTGACAGGGGAAGGGGGCACAGATACGCAGTATTTT.

The chain combines TRBV7-9 with TRBJ2-5; the D is unclear. Per the germline V gene, CDR1 is SEHNR and CDR2 is FQNEAQ (reference sequence). V lost 1 base and J lost 5, with 11 bases in between. This CDR3 is built from 14 residues. CDR3 region: CASSLEGYSETQYF. The CDR3 region has the DNA TGTGCCAGCAGCTTAGAGGGATACAGTGAGACCCAGTACTTC.

The chain recombines TRBV30 with TRBJ2-5; 12 bases are a match to TRBD2. V lost 0 bases and J lost 5; bases outside the gene matches: 10. The CDR3 sequence is 17 residues long. Germline CDR1 reads GTSNPN; CDR2 reads SVGIG (reference sequence). CDR3 protein: CAWSVQSGLAGLETQYF. In DNA form, the CDR3 reads TGTGCCTGGAGTGTACAGTCCGGACTAGCGGGGCTGGAGACCCAGTACTTC.

Worth noting for this clone: In the same sample, other DNA sequences code for this CDR3. The rearrangement links TRBV6-1 to TRBJ2-2, with 10 bases aligning to TRBD2. J was trimmed by 0 bases and V by 4 bases; bases with no gene match: 5. From germline, CDR1 is MNHNS and CDR2 SASEGT. The CDR3 is 17 amino acids. The CDR3 loop reads CASSGRLAGTNTGELFF. Written as DNA, the CDR3 is TGTGCCAGCAGTGGGCGACTAGCGGGTACGAACACCGGGGAGCTGTTTTTT.